This T cell receptor beta chain was identified in a study of blood T cell repertoires in COVID-19. V lost 6 bases, J lost 8 bases, and 20 bases lay in between. Germline CDR1 LGHDT, CDR2 YNNKEL (reference sequence). The length of the CDR3 is 15 residues. This table comes from immunoSEQ multiplex PCR, and its TCRdb copy is limited to in-frame clones, with some not included. The sample consists of 200,000 to 250,000 clones, just over 85% of them appearing once. J is TRBJ2-1 and V is TRBV3-1 (or the pseudogene TRBV3-2); D might be TRBD2 (5 bases). This sequence was found in a woman aged 40 to 50 with acute COVID-19. The sequenced material came from PBMCs or T cells enriched from blood (not recorded which). CDR3 protein: CASSHRGLRDDEQFF. The CDR3 nucleotides are TGTGCCAGCAGTCATAGAGGACTCCGCGACGATGAGCAGTTCTTC.